The clone carrying this T cell receptor beta chain has more than one count but fewer than ten. The antigen is undetermined. V lost 1 base and J 3 bases, leaving 6 bases between the germline ends. The CDR3 is 13 residues long. Germline CDR1 and CDR2: SGHDT and YYEEEE. This specimen comes from a study of CD8 T cells in ankylosing spondylitis. General study findings and limits: Clones that were linked to disease were CD8+ and were relatively rare in peripheral blood. A subset of motif variants has previously been described in the synovial fluid and blood of reactive arthritis. A TCR beta motif made of fewer than ten highly homologous variants seemed typical of ankylosing spondylitis blood.

By quantitative 5'-RACE with molecular barcodes, the TCR beta libraries were made. TCRdb passed the 5' RACE reads through MiXCR, listing each CDR3 protein once. The table records more than 650,000 distinct CDR3 sequences, 12% of them present only once. The chain links TRBV5-6 to TRBJ2-3; D ambiguous. The sequenced sample consisted of blood, either unsorted or a sorted T cell fraction (not recorded which). The clonotype comes from a male donor with ankylosing spondylitis. In DNA, the CDR3 is TGTGCCAGCAGCTTGCCCAATACAGATACGCAGTATTTT. Protein: CASSLPNTDTQYF.